This T cell receptor beta chain was retrieved from a study of blood T cell repertoires in COVID-19. Assay: immunoSEQ multiplex PCR; the TCRdb copy retains only in-frame clones and omits some. The profile covers 270,000 or so clones, with 85% to 90% appearing a single time and roughly 14% taken by the ten largest. The ends lost 1 base at V and 7 bases at J; junction bases unmatched: 10. CDR1 is KGHSH and CDR2 is LQKENI in the germline V gene. This CDR3 contains 15 residues. This sequence originates from a human donor in a cohort sampled during active COVID-19. Sequenced material: peripheral blood. The chain is built from TRBV18 and TRBJ2-7; the match to TRBD1 covers 7 bases. CDR3 in amino acids: CASSPLAQGNWEQYF. CDR3 in DNA: TGTGCCAGCTCACCACTCGCACAGGGGAACTGGGAGCAGTACTTC.